The present TCR beta chain was sequenced within a study of radiotherapy plus CTLA-4 blockade in lung cancer (dated by TCRdb to the late 2010s). Notes on the research overall: Objective responses occurred in roughly a sixth of enrolled patients, and around 29% achieved disease control. The study at large found these results: Increased serum interferon-beta after radiation, together with early dynamic changes in blood T cell clones, were reported to be the strongest predictors of response. TCR clones derived from tumors expanded in peripheral blood after treatment with radiotherapy and ipilimumab.

The protocol used for the library was the immunoSEQ multiplex PCR assay. The table comes from immuneACCESS by way of TCRdb, which keeps in-frame sequences with V and J called. Part of the clones is missing from these tables; in studies checked, under half for an unresolved V gene and the rest for unknown reasons. The sample table lists around 15,000 clones, 65% to 75% of them with a count of one. The ten largest clones represent about 53% of the sample. The study tested focal radiation therapy combined with CTLA-4 blockade (ipilimumab) in patients with chemo-refractory metastatic non-small-cell lung cancer. There are 13 amino acids in the CDR3, from cysteine to phenylalanine inclusive. The retained sequence is limited to the CDR3, 39 bases, with the frame set at the first base. The trim is 4 bases for V and 11 bases for J, with a gap of 18 bases between the germline ends. The germline V gene specifies SGDLS as CDR1 and YYNGEE as CDR2.

Worth noting for this clone: There is no known antigen for this receptor. It has no much larger one-base neighbor in the sample; base qualities were not kept.

Material: peripheral blood, obtained from a patient treated with radiotherapy plus ipilimumab. Recombination joined TRBV9 with TRBJ1-1; the D gene cannot be resolved reliably. The receptor comes from a human donor with non-small cell lung cancer whose response to radiotherapy plus ipilimumab could not be evaluated. The CDR3 protein: CASSLSGPGGAFF. The DNA sequence is given as TGTGCCAGCAGCCTCAGCGGGCCCGGCGGTGCTTTCTTT. Reference TRBV9 and TRBJ1-1 genes cover what lies past the CDR3, so the full variable domain is DSGVTQTPKHLITATGQRVTLRCSPRSGDLSVYWYQQSLDQGLQFLIQYYNGEERAKGNILERFSAQQFPDLHSELNLSSLELGDSALYFCASSLSGPGGAFFGQGTRLTVV.